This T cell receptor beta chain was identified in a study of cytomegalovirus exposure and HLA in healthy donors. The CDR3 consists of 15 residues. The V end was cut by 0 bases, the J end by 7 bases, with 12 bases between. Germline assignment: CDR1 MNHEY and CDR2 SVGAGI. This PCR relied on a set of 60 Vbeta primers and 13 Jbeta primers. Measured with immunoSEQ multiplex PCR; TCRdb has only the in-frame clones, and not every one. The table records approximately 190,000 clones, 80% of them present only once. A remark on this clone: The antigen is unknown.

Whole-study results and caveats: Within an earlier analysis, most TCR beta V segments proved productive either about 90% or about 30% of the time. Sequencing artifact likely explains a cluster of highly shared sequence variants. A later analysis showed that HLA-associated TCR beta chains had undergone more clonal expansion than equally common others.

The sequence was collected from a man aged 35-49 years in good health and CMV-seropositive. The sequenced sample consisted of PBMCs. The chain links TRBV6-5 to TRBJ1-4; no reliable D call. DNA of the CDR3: TGTGCCAGCAGTTACTCGATCGATCAGGCTGAAAAACTGTTTTTT. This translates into CASSYSIDQAEKLFF.